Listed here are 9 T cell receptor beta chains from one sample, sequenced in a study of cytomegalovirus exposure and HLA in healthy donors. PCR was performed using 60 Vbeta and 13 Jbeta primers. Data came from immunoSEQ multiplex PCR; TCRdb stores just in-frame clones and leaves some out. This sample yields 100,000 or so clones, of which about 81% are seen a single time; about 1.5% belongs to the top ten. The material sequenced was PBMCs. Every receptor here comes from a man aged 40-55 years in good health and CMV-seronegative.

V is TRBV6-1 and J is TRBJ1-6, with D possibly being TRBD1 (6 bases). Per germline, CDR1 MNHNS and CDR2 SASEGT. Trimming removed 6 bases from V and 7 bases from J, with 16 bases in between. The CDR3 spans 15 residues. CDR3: CASRYQGSLNSPLHF. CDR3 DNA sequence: TGTGCCAGCAGATATCAGGGGTCTCTCAATTCACCCCTCCACTTT.

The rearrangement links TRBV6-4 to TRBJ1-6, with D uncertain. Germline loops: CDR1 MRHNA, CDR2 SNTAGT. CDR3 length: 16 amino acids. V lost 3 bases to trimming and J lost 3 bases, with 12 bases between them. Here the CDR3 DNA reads TGTGCCAGCAGTGAAAGTTCGGGTATCTATAATTCACCCCTCCACTTT. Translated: CASSESSGIYNSPLHF.

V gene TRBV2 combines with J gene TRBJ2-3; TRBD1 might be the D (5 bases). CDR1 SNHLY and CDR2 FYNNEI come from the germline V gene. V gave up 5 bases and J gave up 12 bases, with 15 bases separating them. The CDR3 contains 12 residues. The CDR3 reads CASSYDRLIQYF. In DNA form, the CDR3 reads TGTGCCAGCAGTTACGACAGACTGATCCAGTATTTT.

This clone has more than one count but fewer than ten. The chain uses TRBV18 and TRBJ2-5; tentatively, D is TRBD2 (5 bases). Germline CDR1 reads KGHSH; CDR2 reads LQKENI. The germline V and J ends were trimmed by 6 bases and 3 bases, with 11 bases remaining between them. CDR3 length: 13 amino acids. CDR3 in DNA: TGTGCCAGCTCTCCCGGTAGCGAAGAGACCCAGTACTTC. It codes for CASSPGSEETQYF.

The CDR3 DNA is TGCGCCAGCAGTCCGGCGGGGGACCAAGAGACCCAGTACTTC. This translates into CASSPAGDQETQYF. The V and J genes are TRBV10-1 and TRBJ2-5; TRBD2 agrees at 7 bases. Unmatched junction bases numbered 3, after V lost 5 bases and J lost 0 bases. Germline-derived CDR1 and CDR2 are WNHNN and SYGVQD (reference sequence). CDR3 length equals 14 residues.

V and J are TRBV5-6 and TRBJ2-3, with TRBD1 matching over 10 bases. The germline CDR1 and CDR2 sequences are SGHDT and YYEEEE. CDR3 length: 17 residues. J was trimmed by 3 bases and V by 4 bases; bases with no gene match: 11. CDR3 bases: TGTGCCAGCAGCCTGTTTCGACAGGGGGCGTCTACAGATACGCAGTATTTT. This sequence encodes CASSLFRQGASTDTQYF.

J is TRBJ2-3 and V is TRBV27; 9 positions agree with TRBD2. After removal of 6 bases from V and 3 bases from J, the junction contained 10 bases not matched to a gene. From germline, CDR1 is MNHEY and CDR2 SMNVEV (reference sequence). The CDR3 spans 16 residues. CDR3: CASSPGRLAGTDTQYF. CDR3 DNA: TGTGCCAGCAGCCCGGGGCGCCTAGCGGGGACAGATACGCAGTATTTT.

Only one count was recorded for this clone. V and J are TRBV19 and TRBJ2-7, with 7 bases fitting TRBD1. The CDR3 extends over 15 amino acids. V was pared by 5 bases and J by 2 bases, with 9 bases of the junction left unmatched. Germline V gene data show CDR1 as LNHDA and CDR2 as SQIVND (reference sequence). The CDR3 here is CASSRVWDSTYEQYF. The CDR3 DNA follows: TGTGCCAGTAGTCGGGTGTGGGACAGCACCTACGAGCAGTACTTC.

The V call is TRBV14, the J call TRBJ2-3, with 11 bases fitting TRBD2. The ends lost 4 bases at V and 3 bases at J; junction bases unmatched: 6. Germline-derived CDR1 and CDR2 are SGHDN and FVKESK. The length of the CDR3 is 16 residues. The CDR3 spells CASSRIAGGQTDTQYF. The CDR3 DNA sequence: TGTGCCAGCAGCCGGATAGCGGGGGGGCAGACAGATACGCAGTATTTT.